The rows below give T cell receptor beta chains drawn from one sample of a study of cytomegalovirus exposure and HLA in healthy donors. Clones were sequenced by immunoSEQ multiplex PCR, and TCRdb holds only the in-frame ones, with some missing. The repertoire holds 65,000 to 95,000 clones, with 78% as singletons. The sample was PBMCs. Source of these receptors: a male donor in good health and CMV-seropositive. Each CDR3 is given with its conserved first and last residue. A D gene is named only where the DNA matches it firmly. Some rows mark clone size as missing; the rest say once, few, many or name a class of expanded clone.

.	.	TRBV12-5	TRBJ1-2	TGTGCTAGTGGTTTGGACACAGGGTATGGCTACACCTTC	CASGLDTGYGYTF
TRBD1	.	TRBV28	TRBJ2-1	TGTGCCAGCAAACTAGCAGGGGGCGCCTACAATGAGCAGTTCTTC	CASKLAGGAYNEQFF
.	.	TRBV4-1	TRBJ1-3	TGCGCCAGCAGCCCGCAGAAGAACTCTGGAAACACCATATATTTT	CASSPQKNSGNTIYF
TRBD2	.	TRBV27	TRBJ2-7	TGTGCCAGCAGGGTCTGGGCGGGAGCTGGCTACGAGCAGTACTTC	CASRVWAGAGYEQYF
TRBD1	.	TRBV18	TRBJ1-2	TGTGCCAGCTCACAGGGACAGGCGCACTATGGCTACACCTTC	CASSQGQAHYGYTF
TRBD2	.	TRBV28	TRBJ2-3	TGTGCCAGCAGTTTCTGGGGACTAGCGGGAAAACGAACAGATACGCAGTATTTT	CASSFWGLAGKRTDTQYF
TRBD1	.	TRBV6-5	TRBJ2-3	TGTGCCAGCAGTTACGGGGGCAGGGGGAAAGATACGCAGTATTTT	CASSYGGRGKDTQYF
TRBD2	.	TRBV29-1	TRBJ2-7	TGCAGCGTTCCGGGACTAAGCTCCTACGAGCAGTACTTC	CSVPGLSSYEQYF
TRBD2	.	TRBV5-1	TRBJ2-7	TGCGCCAGCGGCCGAGTAGCGGGATCAAACGAGCAGTACTTC	CASGRVAGSNEQYF
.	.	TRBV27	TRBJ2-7	TGTGCCAGCAGGAGGAAGGGGCCTGCCCACGAGCAGTACTTC	CASRRKGPAHEQYF
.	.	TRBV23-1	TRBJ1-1	TGCGCCAGCAGCCGCTCCCGGGGGGAGGACACTGAAGCTTTCTTT	CASSRSRGEDTEAFF
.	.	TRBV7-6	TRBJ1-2	TGTGCCAGCAGCCACGCCGCGGGTTATGGCTACACCTTC	CASSHAAGYGYTF
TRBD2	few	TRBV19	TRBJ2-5	TGTGCCAGTAGTTTGGGAAGCGGGATCGAGACCCAGTACTTC	CASSLGSGIETQYF
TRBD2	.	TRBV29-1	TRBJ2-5	TGCAGCGTTGACCAATGGTGGGCTAGCGGGAGGGCCAGGAAGACCCAGTACTTC	CSVDQWWASGRARKTQYF
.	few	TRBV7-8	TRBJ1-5	TGTGCCAGCAGCTTAGAAGACAGATTCAATCAGCCCCAGCATTTT	CASSLEDRFNQPQHF
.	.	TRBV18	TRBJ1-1	TGTGCCAGCTCACCAGGACTTTCGAACACTGAAGCTTTCTTT	CASSPGLSNTEAFF
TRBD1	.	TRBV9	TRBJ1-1	TGTGCCAGCAGCCGACAGGGGGCGGTGAACACTGAAGCTTTCTTT	CASSRQGAVNTEAFF
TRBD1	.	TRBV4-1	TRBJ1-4	TGCGCCAGCAGCCCGTTTATCCGGGACAGCTGGGAAAAACTGTTTTTT	CASSPFIRDSWEKLFF
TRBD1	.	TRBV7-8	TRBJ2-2	TGTGCCAGCAGCCTACGGACAGGGGCGAACACCGGGGAGCTGTTTTTT	CASSLRTGANTGELFF
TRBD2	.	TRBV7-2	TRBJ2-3	TGTGCCAGCAGCGCGCGGTGGCGGGAGATCCCAGATACGCAGTATTTT	CASSARWREIPDTQYF
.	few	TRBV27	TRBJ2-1	TGTGCCAGCAATTACATCCCGGGAGCCTACAATGAGCAGTTCTTC	CASNYIPGAYNEQFF
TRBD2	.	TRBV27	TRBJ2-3	TGTGCCAGCAGTAAACTAGCGGAGCACACAGATACGCAGTATTTT	CASSKLAEHTDTQYF
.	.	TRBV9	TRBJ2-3	TGTGCCAGCAGCGTATTCCAGGGCGGAGATACGCAGTATTTT	CASSVFQGGDTQYF
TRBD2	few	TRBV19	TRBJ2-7	TGTGCCAGTAGTATAGATTTGGCTAGCGGGAGTCGTGAGCAGTACTTC	CASSIDLASGSREQYF
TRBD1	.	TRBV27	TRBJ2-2	TGTGCCAGCAGACCCTACGGGGACAGGGCCGACCCACACACCGGGGAGCTGTTTTTT	CASRPYGDRADPHTGELFF
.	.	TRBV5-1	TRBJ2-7	TGCGCCAGCAGCTTGGTAGCAGGGGACTACGAGCAGTACTTC	CASSLVAGDYEQYF
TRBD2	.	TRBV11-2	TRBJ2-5	TGTGCCAGCAGCTTAGGGTGGCGGGTGGGGGGGAATGAGACCCAGTACTTC	CASSLGWRVGGNETQYF
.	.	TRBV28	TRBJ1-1	TGTGCCAGCAGCCTGGGCCCAACGAGAGAAGCTTTCTTT	CASSLGPTREAFF
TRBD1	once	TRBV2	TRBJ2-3	TGTGCCAGCAGTCCCTTTGGGACAGGGACAGATACGCAGTATTTT	CASSPFGTGTDTQYF